Following are 11 T cell receptor beta chains from one sample sequenced in a study of CD8 T cells in Susac syndrome. Random hexamers were used to reverse transcribe about 0.5 to 1 ug of RNA. MiXCR, run by TCRdb on the immunoSEQ multiplex PCR reads, gives a single entry per CDR3 protein. Of about 130,000 distinct CDR3 sequences listed, around 94% are singletons. Material: CD8+ T cells from PBMCs. These receptors all stem from a human donor with Susac syndrome.

The CDR3 region has the DNA TGTGCCAGCAGCTTGCGGACTAGCAATCAGCCCCAGCATTTT. Protein product: CASSLRTSNQPQHF. The chain carries TRBV5-6 and TRBJ1-5; D gene unclear. The germline V gene encodes CDR1 SGHDT and CDR2 YYEEEE. Trimming stripped 1 base from V and 0 bases from J, with 5 bases between. CDR3 length equals 14 residues.

This sequence joins TRBV7-6 and TRBJ2-7, with D perhaps TRBD1 or TRBD2 (5 bases each). This CDR3 has 13 amino acids. Trimming removed 3 bases at V and 7 bases at J, with 13 bases between. Germline V gene lookup returns CDR1 SGHVS and CDR2 FNYEAQ. The CDR3 here is CASSFRLGEEQYF. The CDR3 nucleotides are TGTGCCAGCAGCTTTCGATTGGGGGAAGAGCAGTACTTC.

CDR3 residues: CASSVSGSPGDEQYF. The CDR3 DNA reads as TGTGCCAGCAGCGTCAGCGGGAGCCCCGGGGACGAGCAGTACTTC. The chain recombines TRBV9 with TRBJ2-7; 8 nucleotides agree with TRBD2. With V trimmed by 2 bases and J by 5 bases, 9 bases remained unmatched. The germline gives CDR1 SGDLS, CDR2 YYNGEE. This CDR3 has 15 amino acids.

This chain uses TRBV12-3 or TRBV12-4 with TRBJ2-7, with D possibly matching TRBD2 (6 bases). V was shortened by 9 bases and J by 3 bases, with 9 bases between the two germline ends. CDR3 length: 11 residues. The CDR3 region is CASSGDYEQYF. The CDR3 region has the DNA TGTGCCAGTTCGGGGGACTACGAGCAGTACTTC.

V is TRBV27 and J is TRBJ2-7; a possible D gene is TRBD2 (5 bases). Trimming cost V 5 bases and J 0 bases, with 11 bases left between them. This CDR3 region has 14 residues. Germline CDR1 is MNHEY and CDR2 is SMNVEV (reference sequence). The CDR3 loop reads CASSTGSSSYEQYF. Here the CDR3 DNA reads TGTGCCAGCAGTACGGGGTCTAGCTCCTACGAGCAGTACTTC.

The rearrangement joins TRBV6-2 or TRBV6-3 to TRBJ2-1; either TRBD1 or TRBD2 may supply D (6 bases each). This CDR3 is built from 15 residues. CDR1 and CDR2 (germline): MNHEY, SVGEGT. The V end was cut by 4 bases, the J end by 2 bases, with 12 bases between. In DNA, the CDR3 is TGTGCCAGCAGTTTGAGGGGGGACCCCTACAATGAGCAGTTCTTC. It translates to CASSLRGDPYNEQFF.

The chain has TRBV14 and TRBJ2-2; D is unclear. CDR1 is SGHDN and CDR2 is FVKESK in the germline V gene. The germline V and J ends were trimmed by 3 bases and 2 bases, with 10 bases remaining between them. CDR3 size: 15 residues. The CDR3 spells CASSQGPFNTGELFF. CDR3 nucleotide sequence: TGTGCCAGCAGCCAGGGCCCCTTTAACACCGGGGAGCTGTTTTTT.

V usage is TRBV12-3 or TRBV12-4 and J usage is TRBJ2-3; D is perhaps TRBD1 (6 bases). The CDR3 runs 15 residues. V gave up 0 bases and J gave up 4 bases, with 11 bases separating them. The CDR3 is CASSLALTGPDTQYF. The CDR3 bases are TGTGCCAGCAGTTTAGCGTTGACAGGCCCAGATACGCAGTATTTT.

Written as DNA, the CDR3 is TGTGCCAGCAGCACCGACAGGGGTCTACCCTACGAGCAGTACTTC. It is translated as CASSTDRGLPYEQYF. This sequence joins TRBV5-6 and TRBJ2-7; TRBD1 matches 8 bases. This CDR3 has 15 amino acids. V lost 4 bases and J lost 2; bases outside the gene matches: 8. Germline assignment: CDR1 SGHDT and CDR2 YYEEEE.

This rearrangement joins TRBV12-3 or TRBV12-4 to TRBJ2-5; 16 bases agree with TRBD2. Trimming cost V 4 bases and J 5 bases; bases outside gene matches: 7. The CDR3 loop spans 17 amino acids. CDR3 in amino acids: CASSSPGLAGGVETQYF. CDR3 sequence (DNA): TGTGCCAGCAGTTCGCCGGGACTAGCGGGGGGGGTTGAGACCCAGTACTTC.

The J gene is TRBJ2-1, the V gene TRBV9, with D possibly called TRBD1 or TRBD2 (5 bases each). Germline V gene data show CDR1 as SGDLS and CDR2 as YYNGEE. The CDR3 contains 16 residues. Trimming removed 4 bases from V and 5 bases from J, with 19 bases in between. CDR3 sequence reads: CASSPPGSSRDNEQFF. CDR3 DNA: TGTGCCAGCAGCCCCCCCGGGTCTAGCAGGGACAATGAGCAGTTCTTC. Variable domain in full (rest from reference TRBV9 and TRBJ2-1): DSGVTQTPKHLITATGQRVTLRCSPRSGDLSVYWYQQSLDQGLQFLIQYYNGEERAKGNILERFSAQQFPDLHSELNLSSLELGDSALYFCASSPPGSSRDNEQFFGPGTRLTVL.